Following are 26 T cell receptor beta chains from one sample sequenced in a study of T cells after yellow fever vaccination. In TCRdb, the 5' RACE reads were re-called with MiXCR into one record per CDR3 protein. The data show around 67,000 distinct CDR3 sequences, more than 5.5% seen once. The specimen was CD8+ T cells sorted from PBMCs, collected less than 6 days after the first yellow fever vaccination. Source of these receptors: a man younger than 35 who received the YFV17D yellow fever vaccine.

At least ten counts were recorded for this clonotype. This sequence joins TRBV12-3 or TRBV12-4 and TRBJ1-5; TRBD1 aligns across 8 bases. V trimming: 5 bases; J trimming: 4 bases; junction bases outside the gene matches: 4. The CDR3 has 14 amino acids. Here the CDR3 DNA reads TGTGCCAGCAGTCTCCGGACAGGGAATCAGCCCCAGCATTTT. Protein: CASSLRTGNQPQHF.

This clonotype was seen only a few times. The J gene is TRBJ2-7, the V gene TRBV12-3 or TRBV12-4, with D perhaps matching TRBD1 or TRBD2 (5 bases each). This CDR3 has 14 residues. V gave up 5 bases and J gave up 2 bases, with 13 bases separating them. This CDR3 reads CASSVDPGPYEQYF. CDR3 nucleotides: TGTGCCAGCAGTGTCGACCCGGGGCCCTACGAGCAGTACTTC.

This clonotype was seen many times. The chain combines TRBV5-1 with TRBJ1-1; 8 nucleotides line up with TRBD1. Per germline, CDR1 SGHRS and CDR2 YFSETQ. The CDR3 covers 15 residues. The J segment lost 6 bases and the V segment lost 0 bases, leaving 7 bases of the junction unmatched. The CDR3 sequence is CASSLVTGDVAEAFF. The CDR3, as DNA: TGCGCCAGCAGCTTGGTGACAGGGGATGTCGCTGAAGCTTTCTTT.

This clonotype has more than one count but fewer than ten. This chain connects TRBV9 to TRBJ2-1, with 10 bases identical to TRBD1. The CDR3 totals 15 residues. The germline V gene encodes CDR1 SGDLS and CDR2 YYNGEE. The ends lost 2 bases at V and 5 bases at J; junction bases unmatched: 4. The CDR3, as DNA: TGTGCCAGCAGCGTCGGGACAGGGGTAAACAATGAGCAGTTCTTC. Translated: CASSVGTGVNNEQFF.

This clonotype has at least ten counts. This chain joins TRBV20-1 and TRBJ2-1; 7 bases are a match to TRBD2. Trimming took 0 bases from V and 2 from J; bases not matched to a gene: 4. Germline CDR1 and CDR2: DFQATT and SNEGSKA (reference sequence). This CDR3 has 15 residues. CDR3 residues: CSARDRGVPYNEQFF. CDR3 DNA: TGCAGTGCTAGAGATCGGGGGGTGCCCTACAATGAGCAGTTCTTC.

The rearrangement links TRBV5-1 to TRBJ2-7; TRBD1 or TRBD2 may be the D gene (5 bases each). The length of the CDR3 is 14 residues. Germline V CDR1 and CDR2: SGHRS, YFSETQ. The V and J ends lost 4 bases and 0 bases respectively, with 11 bases between them. DNA of the CDR3: TGCGCCAGCAGCCACGGGACCGGCTCCTACGAGCAGTACTTC. Translation gives CASSHGTGSYEQYF.

CDR3 sequence (DNA): TGTGCCAGCAGCCAGGGCACAGATACGCAGTATTTT. This codes for CASSQGTDTQYF. The J gene is TRBJ2-3, the V gene TRBV3-1; no reliable D call. The CDR3 is 12 amino acids. The germline gives CDR1 LGHDT, CDR2 YNNKEL (reference sequence). The V gene lost 3 bases and the J gene lost 1 base, with 2 bases spanning the gap.

This clonotype was detected only a few times. The chain uses TRBV20-1 and TRBJ2-7; perhaps TRBD2 as D (6 bases). Looked up from germline, CDR1 is DFQATT and CDR2 is SNEGSKA (reference sequence). The CDR3 sequence is 13 residues long. The CDR3 DNA reads as TGCAGCGCCGGAGGGCAGGCCACCTACGAGCAGTACTTC. It translates to CSAGGQATYEQYF.

This clonotype was found a few times. The rearrangement joins TRBV29-1 to TRBJ2-7; D unclear. This CDR3 contains 12 residues. Germline CDR1 is SQVTM and CDR2 is ANQGSEA. With 4 bases removed from V and 1 base from J, the gap between germline ends came to 8 bases. CDR3 sequence reads: CSVVSSSYEQYV. The CDR3 DNA follows: TGCAGCGTTGTATCGTCTTCCTACGAGCAGTACGTC.

Ten or more counts support this clonotype. This chain joins TRBV29-1 and TRBJ1-2; unclear D gene. Looked up from germline, CDR1 is SQVTM and CDR2 is ANQGSEA. The CDR3 is 11 amino acids. V lost 3 bases and J 5 bases, leaving 7 bases between the germline ends. The CDR3 coding sequence is TGCAGCGTTGAGGGTCAGTATGGCTACACCTTC. Translation gives CSVEGQYGYTF.

This clonotype has a count of ten or more. The genes are TRBV12-3 or TRBV12-4 and TRBJ2-2; possibly TRBD1 for D (5 bases). This CDR3 has 14 amino acids. Trimming stripped 3 bases from V and 4 bases from J, with 9 bases between. The CDR3 sequence: CASSFIGVTGELFF. The CDR3 nucleotides are TGTGCCAGCAGTTTTATAGGGGTCACCGGGGAGCTGTTTTTT.

The chain recombines TRBV7-6 with TRBJ1-1, with unresolved D. Per germline, CDR1 SGHVS and CDR2 FNYEAQ. The germline V and J ends were trimmed by 1 base and 3 bases, with 9 bases remaining between them. The CDR3 covers 14 residues. The CDR3 is CASSLGGPDTEAFF. The DNA of the CDR3 is TGTGCCAGCAGCTTAGGCGGTCCCGACACTGAAGCTTTCTTT.

There are many counts of this clonotype. The chain carries TRBV7-8 and TRBJ2-7; 8 positions agree with TRBD1. V lost 7 bases and J lost 1; bases outside the gene matches: 9. Germline-derived CDR1 and CDR2 are SGHVS and FQNEAQ. CDR3 length: 15 amino acids. Here the CDR3 DNA reads TGTGCCAGCAACCCCACAGGGGGTCAGTCCTACGAGCAGTACGTC. Translating gives CASNPTGGQSYEQYV.

This clonotype was seen only a few times. The V call is TRBV7-2, the J call TRBJ2-1, with 7 bases fitting TRBD2. V lost 5 bases to trimming and J lost 4 bases; unmatched junction nucleotides: 5. The CDR3 spans 14 residues. Germline V gene sequence: CDR1 SGHTA, CDR2 FQGNSA. Here the CDR3 reads CASSGAGSYNEQFF. In DNA form, the CDR3 reads TGTGCCAGCAGCGGAGCGGGGTCTTACAATGAGCAGTTCTTC.

This clonotype was seen a handful of times. The chain links TRBV5-6 to TRBJ1-3; no clear D. The CDR3 runs to 14 residues. The germline V gene has CDR1 SGHDT and CDR2 YYEEEE. V dropped 4 bases and J dropped 0 bases, with 8 bases sitting between them. CDR3 protein: CASSLGNSGNTIYF. CDR3 bases: TGTGCCAGCAGCCTGGGGAACTCTGGAAACACCATATATTTT.

This clonotype was found many times. The rearrangement uses TRBV6-6 and TRBJ1-1, with a tentative D call TRBD1 (5 bases). V shed 5 bases and J shed 7 bases, with 14 bases lying between them. Germline CDR1 MNHNY, CDR2 SVGAGI (reference sequence). The CDR3 has 13 amino acids. DNA for the CDR3: TGTGCCAGCAGTCCCGGGGGTGGACGTGAAGCTTTCTTT. It codes for CASSPGGGREAFF.

This clonotype has a count of ten or more. The CDR3 DNA follows: TGTGCCAGCAGATACGCAGCCGGGGGAATTGGCAATCAGCCCCAGCATTTT. It translates to CASRYAAGGIGNQPQHF. This chain uses TRBV6-2 or TRBV6-3 with TRBJ1-5; the D gene is possibly TRBD1 (5 bases). CDR1 MNHEY and CDR2 SVGEGT come from the germline V gene. V was clipped by 6 bases and J by 2 bases, with 20 bases between them. The CDR3 loop spans 17 amino acids.

This clonotype was seen more than once but under ten times. The chain links TRBV27 to TRBJ1-2; no firm D call. The CDR3 is made up of 15 amino acids. The V gene's germline CDR1 is MNHEY and CDR2 SMNVEV (reference sequence). Trimming shortened V by 4 bases and J by 4 bases, and 16 bases separated the two germline ends. CDR3 amino acids: CASSSSPLAVYGYTF. In nucleotides, the CDR3 is TGTGCCAGCAGTTCCTCCCCCCTCGCAGTCTATGGCTACACCTTC.

In this sample, this clonotype turned up many times. The rearrangement links TRBV5-5 to TRBJ2-1, with 9 bases matching TRBD2. CDR1 SGHKS and CDR2 YYEKEE come from the germline V gene (reference sequence). The CDR3 is made up of 15 amino acids. The trim removed 4 bases at V and 10 bases at J, leaving 12 bases unmatched. The CDR3 region is CASSMALAGFGEQFF. CDR3 sequence (DNA): TGTGCCAGCAGCATGGCGCTAGCGGGGTTCGGGGAGCAGTTCTTC.

V gene TRBV7-8 combines with J gene TRBJ2-7, with TRBD2 identical over 8 bases. The CDR3 extends over 15 amino acids. V lost 5 bases, J lost 4 bases, and 10 bases stayed unmatched. Germline CDR1 is SGHVS and CDR2 is FQNEAQ. The CDR3 DNA sequence: TGTGCCAGCAGCCCCCCCGGGGGGGCCCAATACGAGCAGTACGTC. Encoded protein: CASSPPGGAQYEQYV.

The chain employs TRBV20-1 and TRBJ1-6; 7 positions match TRBD1. CDR3 length: 16 residues. After removal of 3 bases from V and 4 bases from J, the junction contained 9 bases not matched to a gene. Germline CDR1 reads DFQATT; CDR2 reads SNEGSKA (reference sequence). CDR3 coding DNA: TGCAGTGCTAGTCACCCACCGGGACAGTATAATTCACCCCTCCACTTT. It encodes CSASHPPGQYNSPLHF.

J is TRBJ2-1 and V is TRBV7-9; 7 bases fit TRBD1. The V gene's germline CDR1 is SEHNR and CDR2 FQNEAQ (reference sequence). Trimming at V came to 8 bases and at J to 2 bases, leaving 12 bases not matched to a gene. The CDR3 covers 16 residues. CDR3 DNA sequence: TGTGCCAGCGGAGCCTCAGGGGGTCCGACCTACAATGAGCAGTTCTTC. Its translation is CASGASGGPTYNEQFF.

Comment on this clonotype: This may arise from a read error, as a much more abundant clone is one base away. This rearrangement joins TRBV4-3 to TRBJ2-3; 15 nucleotides align to TRBD2. The CDR3 consists of 17 residues. Germline CDR1 reads LGHNA; CDR2 reads YSLEER. DNA for the CDR3: TGCGTCAGCAGCCCGGGACTAGCGGGGGGCATCACAGATACGCAGTATTTT. Translating gives CVSSPGLAGGITDTQYF.

The V and J genes are TRBV4-1 and TRBJ1-5, with D possibly TRBD1 on 6 matching bases. Between the trimmed V and J ends, which lost 0 bases and 6 bases, there was a span of 12 bases. This CDR3 has 15 residues. Germline CDR1 MGHRA, CDR2 YSYEKL. The CDR3 loop is CASSQEQGRSQPQHF. CDR3 nucleotides: TGCGCCAGCAGCCAAGAACAGGGACGCAGTCAGCCCCAGCATTTT.

A few counts support this clonotype. The chain joins TRBV29-1 to TRBJ1-2, with a tentative D call TRBD1 (5 bases). This CDR3 is built from 16 residues. Germline V gene sequence: CDR1 SQVTM, CDR2 ANQGSEA. V gave up 0 bases and J gave up 8 bases, with 22 bases separating them. Written as DNA, the CDR3 is TGCAGCGTTGAAGAGGCCGACAATAAGGGGCTCGGGGGCTACACCTTC. Translated: CSVEEADNKGLGGYTF.

This clonotype appeared many times. This chain joins TRBV7-8 and TRBJ2-3; D is ambiguous. This CDR3 comprises 12 residues. Trimming left V 3 bases short and J 4 bases short, with 5 bases between. The V gene's germline CDR1 is SGHVS and CDR2 FQNEAQ. The CDR3 is CASSFTADTQYF. CDR3 coding DNA: TGTGCCAGCAGCTTTACAGCAGATACGCAGTATTTT.